The 29 T cell receptor beta chains reported below all come from one sample, sequenced in a study of blood T cell repertoires in COVID-19. Measured with immunoSEQ multiplex PCR; TCRdb has only the in-frame clones, and not every one. This table holds approximately 260,000 clones, over 80% found once. Material: PBMCs or T cells enriched from blood (not recorded which). The source is a woman between 18 and 30 years old who had recovered from COVID-19.

The chain has TRBV9 and TRBJ1-4; the match to TRBD1 covers 8 bases. Unmatched junction bases numbered 9, after V lost 3 bases and J lost 5 bases. The length of the CDR3 is 16 residues. CDR1 SGDLS and CDR2 YYNGEE come from the germline V gene. The DNA of the CDR3 is TGTGCCAGCAGCGCATTGGACAGGGCGGAAAATGAAAAACTGTTTTTT. Translation gives CASSALDRAENEKLFF.

The chain couples TRBV27 to TRBJ2-2; 7 positions match TRBD2. The germline V gene has CDR1 MNHEY and CDR2 SMNVEV (reference sequence). After removal of 6 bases from V and 1 base from J, the junction contained 5 bases not matched to a gene. This CDR3 has 15 amino acids. The DNA of the CDR3 is TGTGCCAGCAGCTTAGCGGGCCTGAACACCGGGGAGCTGTTTTTT. The encoded protein is CASSLAGLNTGELFF.

The chain recombines TRBV28 with TRBJ2-3; no clear D gene. The V and J ends lost 2 bases and 2 bases respectively, with 5 bases between them. This CDR3 spans 13 amino acids. From germline, CDR1 is MDHEN and CDR2 SYDVKM. The CDR3 spells CASSLAVTDTQYF. The CDR3 nucleotides read TGTGCCAGCAGTTTAGCGGTCACAGATACGCAGTATTTT.

The chain recombines TRBV7-9 with TRBJ2-1, with TRBD1 as a possible D gene (6 bases). This CDR3 region has 13 residues. V lost 8 bases, J lost 6 bases, and 14 bases lay in between. Germline lookup yields CDR1 SEHNR and CDR2 FQNEAQ (reference sequence). The CDR3 DNA is TGTGCCAGCTCCTTGGGGACACCCAATGAGCAGTTCTTC. This translates into CASSLGTPNEQFF.

This chain connects TRBV5-4 to TRBJ1-4, with 7 bases lining up with TRBD1. This CDR3 comprises 14 residues. The V gene end was trimmed by 4 bases and the J gene end by 4 bases; junction bases not matched to a gene: 4. Germline-derived CDR1 and CDR2 are SGHNT and YYREEE (reference sequence). The CDR3 is CASSRGQVNEKLFF. The CDR3 DNA reads TGTGCCAGCAGCCGTGGACAGGTTAATGAAAAACTGTTTTTT. Using reference TRBV5-4 and TRBJ1-4 for the parts outside the CDR3, the full variable domain is ETGVTQSPTHLIKTRGQQVTLRCSSQSGHNTVSWYQQALGQGPQFIFQYYREEENGRGNFPPRFSGLQFPNYSSELNVNALELDDSALYLCASSRGQVNEKLFFGSGTQLSVL.

The V gene is TRBV5-6, the J gene TRBJ1-3; 7 nucleotides agree with TRBD1. Germline loops: CDR1 SGHDT, CDR2 YYEEEE. V lost 3 bases to trimming and J lost 1 base; unmatched junction nucleotides: 7. The length of the CDR3 is 16 residues. The CDR3 DNA reads as TGTGCCAGCAGCTCACAGGGGCTGCCTTCTGGAAACACCATATATTTT. This translates into CASSSQGLPSGNTIYF.

About this clone itself: The same CDR3 arises from other DNA sequences in this sample as well. The rearrangement links TRBV15 to TRBJ1-4; TRBD1 matches at 7 bases. V dropped 5 bases and J dropped 0; count of bases not matched to a gene: 6. The CDR3 loop spans 16 amino acids. CDR1 and CDR2 (germline): LNHNV, YYDKDF (reference sequence). In DNA form, the CDR3 reads TGTGCCACCAGCCGGGTTACAGGGGCAACTAATGAAAAACTGTTTTTT. Translation: CATSRVTGATNEKLFF.

The chain combines TRBV2 with TRBJ2-3, with 12 nucleotides matching TRBD2. Germline V gene lookup returns CDR1 SNHLY and CDR2 FYNNEI. V shed 2 bases, J shed 8 bases, and the junction held 8 bases outside the gene matches. This CDR3 comprises 16 residues. The DNA for the CDR3 is TGTGCCAGCAGTGAATTTGCTAGCGGGAGGGGGATTACGCAGTATTTT. Translating gives CASSEFASGRGITQYF.

V gene TRBV4-1 combines with J gene TRBJ1-3; D is perhaps TRBD1 (6 bases). V was trimmed by 8 bases and J by 8 bases, leaving 25 bases between them. This CDR3 is 16 amino acids long. In germline, CDR1 is MGHRA, CDR2 YSYEKL. CDR3 DNA: TGCGCCAGCTCTCGAGGGGCAGGGGCGAGGCGAGACACCATATATTTT. Amino acids: CASSRGAGARRDTIYF.

This clone came up a few times. The J gene is TRBJ2-2, the V gene TRBV19; TRBD1 matches 9 bases. The CDR3 has 15 amino acids. Germline V gives CDR1 LNHDA, CDR2 SQIVND (reference sequence). The J segment lost 6 bases and the V segment lost 9 bases, leaving 11 bases of the junction unmatched. The CDR3 nucleotides read TGTGCCAGCGCGTCCGGGACAGGGTGGCCCGGGGAGCTGTTTTTT. Amino acid sequence: CASASGTGWPGELFF.

V and J are TRBV24-1 and TRBJ1-5; D gene unclear. Germline V lookup: CDR1 KGHDR, CDR2 SFDVKD. V was cut by 5 bases and J by 8 bases, with 9 bases left in between. This CDR3 region has 12 residues. CDR3 region: CATSGGVEPQHF. As DNA, the CDR3 is TGTGCCACCAGTGGGGGAGTAGAGCCCCAGCATTTT.

The chain combines TRBV2 with TRBJ2-1, with D possibly matching TRBD1 (5 bases). This CDR3 has 15 residues. V was pared by 5 bases and J by 0 bases, with 11 bases between. In germline, CDR1 is SNHLY, CDR2 FYNNEI. CDR3 coding DNA: TGTGCCAGCAGTACAGGTAGGAGCTCCTACAATGAGCAGTTCTTC. Encoded protein: CASSTGRSSYNEQFF.

This chain uses TRBV13 with TRBJ1-1, with D hard to call. Germline assignment: CDR1 PRHDT and CDR2 FYEKMQ (reference sequence). Trimming stripped 0 bases from V and 1 base from J, with 12 bases between. The CDR3 extends over 16 amino acids. In DNA form, the CDR3 reads TGTGCCAGCAGCTTAGGGAATGAGGCCGGGAACACTGAAGCTTTCTTT. Translating gives CASSLGNEAGNTEAFF.

This clone was counted only a few times. The genes are TRBV28 and TRBJ1-2; 10 bases line up with TRBD1. This CDR3 spans 13 amino acids. With 10 bases clipped from V and 7 bases from J, the junction kept 9 bases outside the gene matches. CDR1 is MDHEN, CDR2 SYDVKM, per germline. In DNA form, the CDR3 reads TGTGCCACACCCGGGACAGGGGTAAGTGGCTACACCTTC. Translating gives CATPGTGVSGYTF.

This chain uses TRBV19 with TRBJ1-5; a possible D gene is TRBD1 (5 bases). From germline, CDR1 is LNHDA and CDR2 SQIVND (reference sequence). The CDR3 runs 18 residues. V lost 10 bases and J lost 0, with 25 bases in between. CDR3: CATTGDGVLANSNQPQHF. The CDR3 DNA sequence: TGTGCCACTACGGGGGATGGGGTCTTGGCTAATAGCAATCAGCCCCAGCATTTT.

The chain is built from TRBV10-3 and TRBJ2-5; the match to TRBD1 covers 7 bases. V trimming: 3 bases; J trimming: 3 bases; junction bases outside the gene matches: 7. The CDR3 is 15 amino acids. The germline gives CDR1 ENHRY, CDR2 SYGVKD. CDR3: CAISEGTAAEETQYF. CDR3 nucleotide sequence: TGTGCCATCAGTGAAGGGACAGCAGCAGAAGAGACCCAGTACTTC.

The J gene is TRBJ1-1, the V gene TRBV5-4; 7 positions match TRBD1. V was clipped by 2 bases and J by 1 base; unmatched bases: 2. Looked up from germline, CDR1 is SGHNT and CDR2 is YYREEE (reference sequence). This CDR3 has 14 residues. CDR3 sequence reads: CASSLYRGNTEAFF. As DNA, the CDR3 is TGTGCCAGCAGCTTATACAGGGGGAACACTGAAGCTTTCTTT.

V gene TRBV4-3 combines with J gene TRBJ2-3; TRBD1 agrees at 9 bases. The length of the CDR3 is 16 residues. The V and J ends lost 4 bases and 4 bases, in that order; junction bases with no gene match: 9. The germline V gene has CDR1 LGHNA and CDR2 YSLEER. The CDR3 sequence is CASSRTTGGTSDTQYF. For the CDR3, the DNA is TGCGCCAGCAGCCGCACGACAGGGGGAACTTCAGATACGCAGTATTTT.

This rearrangement joins TRBV9 to TRBJ2-7, with D perhaps TRBD2 (5 bases). This CDR3 is 13 amino acids long. V lost 4 bases, J lost 6 bases, and 14 bases lay in between. Germline V gene data show CDR1 as SGDLS and CDR2 as YYNGEE. The CDR3 is CASSSGGGSEQYF. The CDR3 nucleotides are TGTGCCAGCAGCTCTGGTGGAGGTAGCGAGCAGTACTTC.

This clone was picked up a small number of times. This chain links TRBV27 with TRBJ2-7; 11 bases fit TRBD2. V shed 6 bases, J shed 7 bases, and the junction held 8 bases outside the gene matches. From germline, CDR1 is MNHEY and CDR2 SMNVEV (reference sequence). The CDR3 sequence is 14 residues long. In nucleotides, the CDR3 is TGTGCCAGCAGCGCTAGCGGGGGGCCGAGGGAGCAGTACTTC. Translated: CASSASGGPREQYF.

This chain uses TRBV7-2 with TRBJ1-2; 10 bases are shared with TRBD1. The CDR3 covers 15 residues. Looked up from germline, CDR1 is SGHTA and CDR2 is FQGNSA. Trimming took 5 bases from V and 3 from J; bases not matched to a gene: 6. CDR3 sequence: CASSPRQGAHYGYTF. The CDR3 nucleotides read TGTGCCAGCAGCCCTAGACAGGGGGCACACTATGGCTACACCTTC. Supplemented by reference TRBV7-2 and TRBJ1-2, the full variable domain reads GAGVSQSPSNKVTEKGKDVELRCDPISGHTALYWYRQSLGQGLEFLIYFQGNSAPDKSGLPSDRFSAERTGGSVSTLTIQRTQQEDSAVYLCASSPRQGAHYGYTFGSGTRLTVV.

CDR3 coding DNA: TGTGCCAGCAGCCAAGACCCGACTAGCGGGGTTCTCCCCTACGAGCAGTACTTC. Translation gives CASSQDPTSGVLPYEQYF. The chain recombines TRBV4-2 with TRBJ2-7, with 11 bases fitting TRBD2. Trimming cost V 0 bases and J 2 bases; bases outside gene matches: 9. This CDR3 has 18 amino acids. Germline CDR1 LGHNA, CDR2 YNFKEQ.

V and J are TRBV5-4 and TRBJ1-2, with a weak D call TRBD1 (6 bases). In germline, CDR1 is SGHNT, CDR2 YYREEE (reference sequence). Trimming left V 4 bases short and J 7 bases short, with 17 bases between. This CDR3 is 14 amino acids long. In DNA form, the CDR3 reads TGTGCCAGCAGCAAAAACAGGGATAGTTCTGGCTACACCTTC. It codes for CASSKNRDSSGYTF.

This clone was seen only once. This chain joins TRBV9 and TRBJ2-7; D call uncertain. V lost 0 bases to trimming and J lost 7 bases, with 11 bases between them. Germline values: CDR1 SGDLS, CDR2 YYNGEE. The CDR3 has 13 amino acids. In DNA, the CDR3 is TGTGCCAGCAGCGTAGGTCTGTATAGAGAGCAGTACTTC. This codes for CASSVGLYREQYF.

The CDR3 sequence: CASPREVSTEAFF. The DNA for the CDR3 is TGTGCCAGCCCCAGGGAGGTTAGCACTGAAGCTTTCTTT. The J gene is TRBJ1-1, the V gene TRBV2, with D possibly being TRBD1 (5 bases). Trimming stripped 8 bases from V and 4 bases from J, with 14 bases between. The CDR3 covers 13 residues. Per the germline V gene, CDR1 is SNHLY and CDR2 is FYNNEI.

The chain links TRBV21-1 to TRBJ1-1; no check of the table's D call, TRBD1, against the DNA was made. TRBV21-1 constitutes a pseudogene. This CDR3 comprises 18 residues. CDR3 bases: TGTGCCAGCAGCAGACCGGGACAGGGGGCTGGAATGAACACTGAAGCTTTCTTT. Translated, it gives CASSRPGQGAGMNTEAFF.

This clone has just a few counts. The chain combines TRBV9 with TRBJ2-5; tentatively, D is TRBD2 (5 bases). Germline V gene lookup returns CDR1 SGDLS and CDR2 YYNGEE. V lost 0 bases and J lost 0, with 15 bases in between. The CDR3 is 17 residues long. Written as DNA, the CDR3 is TGTGCCAGCAGCGTAGAAGGAGGACTTCTAAACCAAGAGACCCAGTACTTC. Translated, it gives CASSVEGGLLNQETQYF.

V gene TRBV5-5 combines with J gene TRBJ2-1; TRBD1 agrees at 8 bases. In germline, CDR1 is SGHKS, CDR2 YYEKEE (reference sequence). With 3 bases clipped from V and 3 bases from J, the junction kept 5 bases outside the gene matches. CDR3 size: 15 residues. The CDR3: CASSSGQGGYNEQFF. DNA for the CDR3: TGTGCCAGCAGCTCCGGACAGGGAGGCTACAATGAGCAGTTCTTC.

This sequence joins TRBV19 and TRBJ1-2; D not resolved. The CDR3 length is 15 residues. V gave up 9 bases and J gave up 3 bases, with 20 bases separating them. Looked up from germline, CDR1 is LNHDA and CDR2 is SQIVND (reference sequence). CDR3 in amino acids: CASIEAVGGDYGYTF. CDR3 DNA: TGTGCCAGCATAGAGGCAGTAGGCGGGGACTATGGCTACACCTTC.